This TCR beta chain was sequenced during a study of T cell responses to AZD1222 COVID-19 vaccine. Whole-study results and caveats: Clonal diversity may have been underestimated, and the donors were mostly white British, with more females than males. Two doses of AZD1222 preceded a rise in Spike-specific TCR breadth and depth. Sampled repertoires all dated from after the peak T cell response. Distributed over spike, vaccine-associated CD4 TCRs predominated at 160-218 and 743-854.

TCRdb keeps only in-frame clones here, not all; method: immunoSEQ multiplex PCR. The sample yields 65,000 to 95,000 clones, approximately 90% seen once. About this clone: Its target is not known.

The sequences come from peripheral blood, collected on day 0 of MenACWY control vaccination. The TCR comes from an adult in good health.

The CDR3 bases are TGTGCCAGCAGCCCTGACCCAGACAGGGGCCCGTTGAGGCCCCAGCATTTT. Its protein is CASSPDPDRGPLRPQHF. The V and J genes are TRBV9 and TRBJ1-5; TRBD1 matches at 8 bases. After removal of 4 bases from V and 9 bases from J, the junction contained 18 bases not matched to a gene. The CDR3 length is 17 residues. The germline V gene has CDR1 SGDLS and CDR2 YYNGEE.